A single sample is the source of the 5 T cell receptor beta chains below, sequenced in a study of identical twins. In TCRdb, the 5' RACE reads were re-called with MiXCR into one record per CDR3 protein. The table shows roughly 770,000 distinct CDR3 sequences, with roughly 20% occurring only once. The data were also submitted as part of a second study, on T cells expressing NK-cell markers.

Sequences were obtained from PBMCs. These receptor sequences come from a woman under 30 in good health.

The rearrangement joins TRBV6-9 to TRBJ1-5; D gene uncertain. The CDR3 runs to 13 residues. The germline gives CDR1 MNHGY, CDR2 SVAAGI. The ends were cut back, 2 bases at V and 9 bases at J, with 11 bases in the middle. In DNA, the CDR3 is TGTGCCAGCAGTTATAAGGAGTTTGGGCCCCAGCATTTT. This codes for CASSYKEFGPQHF.

The chain links TRBV7-2 to TRBJ2-7; 15 positions agree with TRBD2. V shed 1 base, J shed 6 bases, and the junction held 4 bases outside the gene matches. The CDR3 runs 16 residues. Per the germline V gene, CDR1 is SGHTA and CDR2 is FQGNSA. The CDR3: CASSLVGLAGGAEQYF. The CDR3 coding sequence is TGTGCCAGCAGCTTAGTGGGACTAGCGGGGGGCGCCGAGCAGTACTTC.

J is TRBJ2-1 and V is TRBV5-1; D possibly corresponds to TRBD1 (6 bases). V was shortened by 0 bases and J by 8 bases, with 12 bases between the two germline ends. The CDR3 is 14 residues long. Germline V CDR1 and CDR2: SGHRS, YFSETQ. The CDR3 is CASSLAQGPDEQFF. The CDR3 bases are TGCGCCAGCAGCTTGGCACAGGGCCCCGATGAGCAGTTCTTC.

This clonotype has just a few counts. CDR3 protein: CASSQESDTTSGVETQYF. The CDR3 nucleotides are TGTGCCAGCAGCCAAGAAAGTGACACTACTAGCGGGGTTGAGACCCAGTACTTC. The chain couples TRBV4-2 to TRBJ2-5; TRBD2 matches at 10 bases. In germline, CDR1 is LGHNA, CDR2 YNFKEQ. The CDR3 extends over 18 amino acids. The trim removed 0 bases at V and 5 bases at J, leaving 12 bases unmatched.

This clonotype was detected a few times. V gene TRBV5-1 combines with J gene TRBJ2-2; unclear D gene. CDR3 length: 15 residues. Trimming removed 0 bases from V and 7 bases from J, with 13 bases in between. Germline loops: CDR1 SGHRS, CDR2 YFSETQ. This CDR3 reads CASSLATTVGGELFF. CDR3 DNA sequence: TGCGCCAGCAGCTTGGCCACAACAGTCGGCGGGGAGCTGTTTTTT.